The 21 T cell receptor beta chains listed next were all sequenced from one sample in a study of shared clonotypes between healthy human individuals (dated by TCRdb to the early 2020s). The protocol used for the library was the immunoSEQ multiplex PCR assay. The table comes from immuneACCESS by way of TCRdb, which keeps in-frame sequences with V and J called. Part of the clones is missing from these tables; in studies checked, under half for an unresolved V gene and the rest for unknown reasons. In all, the sample holds around 1,000,000 clones, and 70% to 85% of those were seen once. Roughly 0.83% of the sample lies in the top ten. Sequencing input: memory CD4+ T cells from PBMCs. In light of the paper, this sample's cell subset or site label describes: CD45RA-negative fraction. The receptors were sampled from a young man in good health. Some clones in this sample may be carry-over from other donors' samples.

To note about this clone: Other DNA sequences in this specimen translate into the identical CDR3. The genes are TRBV6-5 and TRBJ2-2, with TRBD1 matching over 7 bases. The V segment lost 7 bases and the J segment 7 bases; nucleotides outside the gene matches: 9. Germline-derived CDR1 and CDR2 are MNHEY and SVGAGI. This CDR3 region has 14 residues. CDR3 DNA sequence: TGTGCCAGCACCCCTGACAGGGCCAGCGGGGAGCTGTTTTTT. The encoded protein is CASTPDRASGELFF.

Of note for this clone: Other nucleotide sequences from this sample produce the same CDR3. V usage is TRBV15 and J usage is TRBJ2-5; D not resolved. Trimming shortened V by 0 bases and J by 1 base, and 6 bases separated the two germline ends. This CDR3 has 14 amino acids. Germline CDR1 is LNHNV and CDR2 is YYDKDF (reference sequence). The CDR3 DNA reads TGTGCCACCAGCAGAGACAGAAGCCAAGAGACCCAGTACTTC. It translates to CATSRDRSQETQYF. The full variable domain, in which reference TRBV15 and TRBJ2-5 provide the parts outside the CDR3, is DAMVIQNPRYQVTQFGKPVTLSCSQTLNHNVMYWYQQKSSQAPKLLFHYYDKDFNNEADTPDNFQSRRPNTSFCFLDIRSPGLGDTAMYLCATSRDRSQETQYFGPGTRLLVL.

The CDR3 sequence: CASSKDRGPYEQYF. The CDR3 region has the DNA TGTGCCAGCAGCAAGGACAGGGGCCCCTACGAGCAGTACTTC. V usage is TRBV7-3 and J usage is TRBJ2-7, with TRBD1 matching over 9 bases. With 5 bases clipped from V and 2 bases from J, the junction kept 4 bases outside the gene matches. Germline V gives CDR1 SGHTA, CDR2 FQGTGA. The CDR3 is made up of 14 amino acids.

J is TRBJ2-6 and V is TRBV7-2; perhaps TRBD1 as D (5 bases). This CDR3 spans 16 amino acids. V lost 5 bases and J 4 bases, leaving 15 bases between the germline ends. Per the germline V gene, CDR1 is SGHTA and CDR2 is FQGNSA. The CDR3 spells CASSARQLEGANVLTF. CDR3 bases: TGTGCCAGCAGCGCCAGACAGTTAGAGGGGGCCAACGTCCTGACTTTC.

This chain connects TRBV5-1 to TRBJ2-7; a weak D match, TRBD1 (6 bases). CDR3 size: 13 residues. Trimming removed 5 bases from V and 4 bases from J, with 13 bases in between. Germline CDR1 reads SGHRS; CDR2 reads YFSETQ. In nucleotides, the CDR3 is TGCGCCAGCAGACGGGACACGGAGTACGAGCAGTACTTC. As protein: CASRRDTEYEQYF.

The V gene is TRBV5-1, the J gene TRBJ2-3; TRBD1 aligns across 8 bases. V lost 3 bases and J lost 2; bases outside the gene matches: 11. Germline assignment: CDR1 SGHRS and CDR2 YFSETQ. The CDR3 totals 17 residues. The CDR3 here is CASSWTLGQGPTDTQYF. The DNA of the CDR3 is TGCGCCAGCAGCTGGACTCTCGGACAGGGACCCACAGATACGCAGTATTTT.

The chain uses TRBV11-2 and TRBJ2-3; D may be TRBD1 (6 bases). Per the germline V gene, CDR1 is SGHAT and CDR2 is FQNNGV. V was trimmed by 7 bases and J by 1 base, leaving 12 bases between them. The CDR3 sequence is 14 residues long. CDR3 loop: CASNKDSRTDTQYF. In DNA, the CDR3 is TGTGCCAGCAACAAGGACAGTCGCACAGATACGCAGTATTTT.

The gene calls are TRBV18 and TRBJ1-2, with a weak D call TRBD1 (6 bases). Germline lookup yields CDR1 KGHSH and CDR2 LQKENI. Trimming pared 0 bases from V and 5 bases from J, leaving 10 bases between. The CDR3 consists of 14 residues. CDR3 nucleotide sequence: TGTGCCAGCTCACCACCGGCGGACAGATATGGCTACACCTTC. The encoded protein is CASSPPADRYGYTF.

J is TRBJ1-3 and V is TRBV6-5, with D unclear. This CDR3 region has 14 residues. Germline lookup yields CDR1 MNHEY and CDR2 SVGAGI. Trimming cost V 4 bases and J 0 bases, with 7 bases left between them. The CDR3 region is CASSSGISGNTIYF. CDR3 sequence (DNA): TGTGCCAGCAGTTCAGGTATCTCTGGAAACACCATATATTTT.

In the case of this clone: Other DNA sequences from this sample encode an identical CDR3 as well. The V call is TRBV4-1, the J call TRBJ1-5; D is undetermined. Trimming took off 1 base at V and 2 bases at J, with 6 bases between the two ends. CDR3 length: 14 amino acids. CDR1 and CDR2 from the germline V gene are MGHRA and YSYEKL. The CDR3 sequence is CASSQVLGNQPQHF. DNA of the CDR3: TGCGCCAGCAGCCAAGTTTTGGGCAATCAGCCCCAGCATTTT.

The chain joins TRBV7-3 to TRBJ2-2, with 7 bases aligning to TRBD2. The germline gives CDR1 SGHTA, CDR2 FQGTGA. The CDR3 runs to 15 residues. With 7 bases clipped from V and 0 bases from J, the junction kept 5 bases outside the gene matches. The CDR3 here is CASKRGGSNTGELFF. The DNA of the CDR3 is TGTGCCAGCAAGCGGGGCGGGTCGAACACCGGGGAGCTGTTTTTT.

This chain joins TRBV15 and TRBJ1-2; D is ambiguous. Germline values: CDR1 LNHNV, CDR2 YYDKDF (reference sequence). This CDR3 spans 12 amino acids. Trimming cost V 0 bases and J 8 bases, with 7 bases left between them. The CDR3 protein is CATSRDIGGYTF. CDR3 DNA: TGTGCCACCAGCAGAGATATCGGCGGCTACACCTTC.

This clone has only a few counts. This rearrangement joins TRBV29-1 to TRBJ2-6, with TRBD1 as a possible D gene (6 bases). This CDR3 has 14 amino acids. The V gene lost 6 bases and the J gene lost 1 base, with 10 bases spanning the gap. Germline CDR1 SQVTM, CDR2 ANQGSEA. The CDR3, as DNA: TGCAGCGTCTACCAGGGGTCTGGGGCCAACGTCCTGACTTTC. It specifies CSVYQGSGANVLTF.

Concerning this clone: Additional DNA sequences in this sample encode the identical CDR3. V gene TRBV29-1 combines with J gene TRBJ1-2, with D perhaps matching TRBD1 (5 bases). This CDR3 has 13 residues. V shed 6 bases and J shed 2 bases, with 13 bases lying between them. The germline V gene encodes CDR1 SQVTM and CDR2 ANQGSEA. The CDR3 here is CSVVGRANYGYTF. CDR3 in DNA: TGCAGCGTCGTGGGGCGGGCCAACTATGGCTACACCTTC.

The V call is TRBV28, the J call TRBJ2-7; no clear D gene. This CDR3 contains 15 residues. Trimming removed 4 bases at V and 2 bases at J, with 15 bases between. Germline V lookup: CDR1 MDHEN, CDR2 SYDVKM. The CDR3 sequence: CASSSPGSSAYEQYF. The CDR3 DNA is TGTGCCAGCAGTTCCCCAGGCTCAAGCGCCTACGAGCAGTACTTC.

This clone has a handful of counts. This chain connects TRBV9 to TRBJ1-2; the D gene is possibly TRBD1 (5 bases). Between the trimmed V and J ends, which lost 4 bases and 2 bases, there was a span of 12 bases. Germline-derived CDR1 and CDR2 are SGDLS and YYNGEE. The CDR3 sequence is 14 residues long. The CDR3 DNA reads as TGTGCCAGCAGCAAAGACGACAGCAACTATGGCTACACCTTC. This gives the protein CASSKDDSNYGYTF.

In its sample, this clone was seen a few times. The chain uses TRBV6-6 and TRBJ1-4; 7 bases map to TRBD1. Trimming took 3 bases from V and 8 from J; bases not matched to a gene: 6. Germline CDR1 is MNHNY and CDR2 is SVGAGI (reference sequence). CDR3 length equals 14 residues. CDR3 nucleotides: TGTGCCAGCAGTTATAGGCAGGGGGACGAAAAACTGTTTTTT. Its protein product is CASSYRQGDEKLFF.

This clone showed up just a few times. The chain's CDR3 is CASSFGGSNQPQHF. The CDR3 DNA is TGTGCCAGCAGCTTCGGGGGGAGCAATCAGCCCCAGCATTTT. The rearrangement uses TRBV5-8 and TRBJ1-5, with D perhaps TRBD1 (5 bases). Per the germline V gene, CDR1 is SGHTS and CDR2 is YDEGEE. V dropped 2 bases and J dropped 1 base, with 7 bases sitting between them. CDR3 length: 14 residues.

The genes are TRBV9 and TRBJ2-1; maybe TRBD2 (5 bases). Trimming removed 4 bases at V and 7 bases at J, with 15 bases between. The germline V gene has CDR1 SGDLS and CDR2 YYNGEE. The CDR3 totals 14 residues. CDR3 sequence (DNA): TGTGCCAGCAGCCGCAGGATTGGGGAGAATGAGCAGTTCTTC. It translates to CASSRRIGENEQFF. Drawing the rest from reference TRBV9 and TRBJ2-1, the complete variable domain is DSGVTQTPKHLITATGQRVTLRCSPRSGDLSVYWYQQSLDQGLQFLIQYYNGEERAKGNILERFSAQQFPDLHSELNLSSLELGDSALYFCASSRRIGENEQFFGPGTRLTVL.

This clone was picked up a small number of times. The chain combines TRBV5-6 with TRBJ1-6; D call uncertain. CDR1 and CDR2 (germline): SGHDT, YYEEEE. This CDR3 region has 14 residues. V was cut by 0 bases and J by 7 bases, with 8 bases left in between. CDR3 residues: CASSLVAGNSPLHF. CDR3 sequence (DNA): TGTGCCAGCAGCTTGGTGGCGGGGAATTCACCCCTCCACTTT.

This chain links TRBV30 with TRBJ2-1; tentative D call: TRBD2 (6 bases). The CDR3 is 12 amino acids. V was shortened by 1 base and J by 10 bases, with 11 bases between the two germline ends. CDR1 and CDR2 from the germline V gene are GTSNPN and SVGIG (reference sequence). The CDR3 protein is CAWSGDSQEQFF. DNA of the CDR3: TGTGCCTGGAGTGGGGACTCTCAGGAGCAGTTCTTC.